The clone carrying this TCR beta chain was recorded once. The data belong to a study of blood T cells in healthy people across ages. V lost 7 bases, J lost 1 base, and 10 bases lay in between. Germline assignment: CDR1 DFQATT and CDR2 SNEGSKA (reference sequence). The CDR3 has 12 residues. Next came a second PCR, run for about 6 to 11 cycles, which used a sample-barcoded 5' primer along with a J-beta primer mix. TCRdb processed the 5' RACE reads anew with MiXCR; each CDR3 protein has one entry. The sample has roughly 1,100,000 distinct CDR3 sequences, about 25% seen once. These data are also associated with another study on T cells of mothers and their children.

The V and J genes are TRBV20-1 and TRBJ2-5; D might be TRBD1 or TRBD2, each matching 5 bases. The sequenced sample was blood. The TCR originated in a girl between 2 and 10 years old in good health. Written as DNA, the CDR3 is TGCAGTGTTCCGGGGCTCCAAGAGACCCAGTACTTC. It yields the protein CSVPGLQETQYF.